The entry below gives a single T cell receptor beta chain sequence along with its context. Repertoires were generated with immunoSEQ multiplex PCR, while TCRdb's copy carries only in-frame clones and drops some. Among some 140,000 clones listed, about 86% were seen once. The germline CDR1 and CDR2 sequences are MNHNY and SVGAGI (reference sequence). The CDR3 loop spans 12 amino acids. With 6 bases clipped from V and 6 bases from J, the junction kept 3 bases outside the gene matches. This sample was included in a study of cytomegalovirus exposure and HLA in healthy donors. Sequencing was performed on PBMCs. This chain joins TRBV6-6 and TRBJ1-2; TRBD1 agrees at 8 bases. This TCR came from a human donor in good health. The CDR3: CASRLTGDGYTF. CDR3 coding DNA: TGTGCCAGCAGACTGACAGGGGATGGCTACACCTTC.